Presented here are 9 T cell receptor beta chains from one specimen sequenced in a study of long-term antiretroviral therapy in people with HIV. immunoSEQ v3.0 was run at survey level. The protocol was immunoSEQ multiplex PCR, while the TCRdb copy is restricted to in-frame clones and leaves out a portion. The data contain under 15,000 clones, about 85% of them singletons. The sequenced sample was unsorted PBMCs, obtained 2.1 years after starting antiretroviral therapy. Receptors were obtained from a woman between 40 and 50 years old with HIV.

The chain uses TRBV7-2 and TRBJ1-3, with a tentative D call TRBD1 (6 bases). This CDR3 region has 16 residues. Germline CDR1 SGHTA, CDR2 FQGNSA. Between the trimmed V and J ends, which lost 5 bases and 4 bases, there was a span of 18 bases. The CDR3 nucleotides are TGTGCCAGCAGCCCGAAGGAGAGGGGGATCGGAAACACCATATATTTT. This sequence encodes CASSPKERGIGNTIYF.

The chain has TRBV5-6 and TRBJ1-1; possible D gene TRBD1, 6 bases. Trimming cost V 2 bases and J 1 base, with 15 bases left between them. Germline assignment: CDR1 SGHDT and CDR2 YYEEEE. The CDR3 consists of 16 residues. Written as DNA, the CDR3 is TGTGCCAGCAGCTTTAGGTCCACAGGGCGGAACACTGAAGCTTTCTTT. Protein: CASSFRSTGRNTEAFF.

V gene TRBV6-1 combines with J gene TRBJ1-2; tentative D call: TRBD1 (5 bases). Trimming left V 10 bases short and J 8 bases short, with 17 bases between. CDR1 and CDR2 from the germline V gene are MNHNS and SASEGT. The CDR3 extends over 12 amino acids. The DNA of the CDR3 is TGTGCCACCAAAGACAGCCTTGGCGGCTACACCTTC. This translates into CATKDSLGGYTF.

This chain connects TRBV7-8 to TRBJ1-2; weak D call: TRBD1 (5 bases). CDR1 and CDR2 (germline): SGHVS, FQNEAQ. Trimming shortened V by 5 bases and J by 7 bases, and 23 bases separated the two germline ends. This CDR3 is 16 amino acids long. The CDR3 loop reads CASSHNSLQQGSGYTF. In DNA form, the CDR3 reads TGTGCCAGCAGCCACAATTCCCTTCAGCAGGGCAGTGGCTACACCTTC.

This chain uses TRBV10-3 with TRBJ2-1; no definite D call. The CDR3 covers 14 residues. V lost 1 base and J 10 bases, leaving 14 bases between the germline ends. Looked up from germline, CDR1 is ENHRY and CDR2 is SYGVKD. DNA for the CDR3: TGTGCCATCAGTGAGTTGCTAGTATCCAAAGAGCAGTTCTTC. This sequence encodes CAISELLVSKEQFF.

The chain employs TRBV23-1 and TRBJ1-1; D gene unclear. TRBV23-1 is an ORF, and what it does is uncertain. The CDR3 is made up of 18 amino acids. V lost 2 bases to trimming and J lost 6 bases, with 25 bases between them. The CDR3 DNA is TGCGCCAGCAGTCAACAACTTCCAGGCTCCCGTCCGGGGTCTGAAGCTTTCTTT. Translated: CASSQQLPGSRPGSEAFF.

This chain joins TRBV2 and TRBJ2-5, with 9 bases matching TRBD1. Germline V lookup: CDR1 SNHLY, CDR2 FYNNEI. The V segment lost 1 base and the J segment 2 bases; nucleotides outside the gene matches: 2. The CDR3 loop spans 15 amino acids. Here the CDR3 reads CASSEEGQGQETQYF. DNA of the CDR3: TGTGCCAGCAGTGAAGAGGGACAGGGACAAGAGACCCAGTACTTC.

The chain carries TRBV4-1 and TRBJ2-4, with D maybe TRBD1 (5 bases). Between the trimmed V and J ends, which lost 1 base and 2 bases, there was a span of 15 bases. The CDR3 runs to 17 residues. Germline values: CDR1 MGHRA, CDR2 YSYEKL. The DNA for the CDR3 is TGCGCCAGCAGCCAAGTCGGTTCAGGGCAGTCCAAAAACATTCAGTACTTC. The encoded protein is CASSQVGSGQSKNIQYF.

The rearrangement links TRBV6-6 to TRBJ1-1; TRBD1 might be the D (5 bases). The germline V gene encodes CDR1 MNHNY and CDR2 SVGAGI (reference sequence). Trimming took 4 bases from V and 3 from J, leaving 12 bases between them. This CDR3 is built from 14 residues. The CDR3 here is CASSSLGGDTEAFF. In DNA, the CDR3 is TGTGCCAGCAGTTCCCTCGGGGGAGACACTGAAGCTTTCTTT.